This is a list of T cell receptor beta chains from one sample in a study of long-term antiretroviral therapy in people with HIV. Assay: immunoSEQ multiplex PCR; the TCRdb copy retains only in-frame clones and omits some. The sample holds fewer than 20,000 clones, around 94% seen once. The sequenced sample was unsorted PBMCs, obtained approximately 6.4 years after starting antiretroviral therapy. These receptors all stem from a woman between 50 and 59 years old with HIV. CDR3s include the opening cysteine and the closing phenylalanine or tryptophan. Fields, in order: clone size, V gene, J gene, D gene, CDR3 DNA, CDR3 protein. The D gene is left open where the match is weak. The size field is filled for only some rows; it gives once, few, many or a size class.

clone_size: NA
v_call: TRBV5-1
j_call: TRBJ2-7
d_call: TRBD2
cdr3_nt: TGCGCCAGCAGCTTGGGGTCTAGCGGGAGGCCCTACGAGCAGTACTTC
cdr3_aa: CASSLGSSGRPYEQYF

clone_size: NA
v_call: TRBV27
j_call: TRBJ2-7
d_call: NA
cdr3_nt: TGTGCCAGCAGTTTATCGGTCGGACAAAAGGCCTACGAGCAGTACTTC
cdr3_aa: CASSLSVGQKAYEQYF

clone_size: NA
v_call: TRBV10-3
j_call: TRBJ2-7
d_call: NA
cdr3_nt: TGTGCCAGCAGTGGGGCCTACGAGCAGTACTTC
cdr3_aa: CASSGAYEQYF

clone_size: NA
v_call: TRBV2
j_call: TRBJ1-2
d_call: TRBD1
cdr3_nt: TGTGCCAGCACCCTGACAGGGGCGCGCCCCGGCGGGGGCTACACCTTC
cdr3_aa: CASTLTGARPGGGYTF

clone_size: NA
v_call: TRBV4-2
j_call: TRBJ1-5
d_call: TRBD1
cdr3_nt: TGTGCCAGCAGCCAAGATAAAGACAGGGAGGGACAGCCCCAGCATTTT
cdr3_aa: CASSQDKDREGQPQHF

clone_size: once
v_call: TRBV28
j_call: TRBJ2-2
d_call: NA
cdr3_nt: TGTGCCAGCAGTTTTTATAAGGGGGAGCTGTTTTTT
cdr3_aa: CASSFYKGELFF

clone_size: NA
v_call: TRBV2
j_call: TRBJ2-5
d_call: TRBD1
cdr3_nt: TGTGCCAGCAGTGACGGACAGGGGGGCTGGGAGACCCAGTACTTC
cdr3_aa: CASSDGQGGWETQYF

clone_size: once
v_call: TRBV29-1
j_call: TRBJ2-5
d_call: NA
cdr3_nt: TGCAGCGTGGGGGGCATACAAGAGACCCAGTACTTC
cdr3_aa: CSVGGIQETQYF

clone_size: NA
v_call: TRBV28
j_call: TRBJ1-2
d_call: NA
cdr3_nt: TGTGCCAGCAGTTTAGTAAGGGAATTTGGAGATGGCTACACCTTC
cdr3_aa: CASSLVREFGDGYTF

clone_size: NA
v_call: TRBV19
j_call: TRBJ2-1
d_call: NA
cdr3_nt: TGTGCCAGTAGTGAGGGCCCCTACAATGAGCAGTTCTTC
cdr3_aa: CASSEGPYNEQFF

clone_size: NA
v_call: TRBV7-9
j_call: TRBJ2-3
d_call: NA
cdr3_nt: TGTGCCAGCAGACAAGGGCCTCTTACAGATACGCAGTATTTT
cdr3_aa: CASRQGPLTDTQYF

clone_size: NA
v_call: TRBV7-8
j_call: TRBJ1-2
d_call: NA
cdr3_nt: TGTGCCAGCAGCTTAGCCCGGGGGGGAAGGGATGGCTACACCTTC
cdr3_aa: CASSLARGGRDGYTF

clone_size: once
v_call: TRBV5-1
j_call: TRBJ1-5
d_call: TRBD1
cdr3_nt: TGCGCCAGCAGCTTGGGGGACAGGAATCAGCCCCAGCATTTT
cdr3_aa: CASSLGDRNQPQHF

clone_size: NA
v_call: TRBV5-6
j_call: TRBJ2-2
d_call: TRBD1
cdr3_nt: TGTGCCAGCAGCCAAGGACAGGGGCACACCGGGGAGCTGTTTTTT
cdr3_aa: CASSQGQGHTGELFF

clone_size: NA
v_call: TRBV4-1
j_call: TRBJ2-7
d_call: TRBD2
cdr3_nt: TGCGCCAGCAGCGGGACTAGCGGGACCTACGAGCAGTACTTC
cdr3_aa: CASSGTSGTYEQYF

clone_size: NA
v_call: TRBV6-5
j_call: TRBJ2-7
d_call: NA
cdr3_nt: TGTGCCAGCAGTTACGGTGGCTCTCGCTACGAGCAGTACTTC
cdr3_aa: CASSYGGSRYEQYF

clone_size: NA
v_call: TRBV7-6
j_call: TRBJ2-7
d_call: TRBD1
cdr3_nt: TGTGCCAGCAGCTTACTAGGACAGGGTATAGTCCACGAGCAGTACTTC
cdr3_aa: CASSLLGQGIVHEQYF

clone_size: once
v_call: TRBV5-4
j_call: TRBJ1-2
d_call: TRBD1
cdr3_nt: TGTGCCAGCAGCCCCGGACAGGGAGGTTACACCTTC
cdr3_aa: CASSPGQGGYTF

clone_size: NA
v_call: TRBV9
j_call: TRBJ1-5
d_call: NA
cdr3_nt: TGTGCCAGCAGCGTAGAGGGGGGGACCCAGCATTTT
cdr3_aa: CASSVEGGTQHF

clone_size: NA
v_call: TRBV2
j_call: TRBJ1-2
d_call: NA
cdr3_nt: TGTGCCAGCAGTGCCCGGTATGGCTACACCTTC
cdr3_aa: CASSARYGYTF

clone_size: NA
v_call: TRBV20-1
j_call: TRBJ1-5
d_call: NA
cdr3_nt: TGCAGTGCTAGAGAGGGGCAGCCCCAGCATTTT
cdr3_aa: CSAREGQPQHF

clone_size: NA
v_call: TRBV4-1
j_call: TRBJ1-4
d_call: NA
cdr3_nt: TGCGCCAGCAGCCATACATGGGGAGAAAAACTGTTTTTT
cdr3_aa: CASSHTWGEKLFF

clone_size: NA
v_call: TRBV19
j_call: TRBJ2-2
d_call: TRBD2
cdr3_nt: TGTGCCAGCAAGCGCGGCGGGACTAGCGGTTACACCGGGGAGCTGTTTTTT
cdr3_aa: CASKRGGTSGYTGELFF

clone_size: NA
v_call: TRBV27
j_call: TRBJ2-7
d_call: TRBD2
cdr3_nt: TGTGCCAGCAGCAGAGGGCTAGCGGGAGTCTACGAGCAGTACTTC
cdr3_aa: CASSRGLAGVYEQYF

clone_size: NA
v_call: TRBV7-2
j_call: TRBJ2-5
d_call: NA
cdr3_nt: TGTGCCAGCAGCCCCCAAAGGACAGTACAAGAGACCCAGTACTTC
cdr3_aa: CASSPQRTVQETQYF

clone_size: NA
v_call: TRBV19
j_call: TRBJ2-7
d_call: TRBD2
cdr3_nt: TGTGCCAGTAGTCTGCAGGGGACTAGCGGGACCCCCTACGAGCAGTACTTC
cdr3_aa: CASSLQGTSGTPYEQYF

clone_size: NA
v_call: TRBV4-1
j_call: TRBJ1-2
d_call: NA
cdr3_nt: TGCGCCAGCAGCCAAGATGGTCAGGGTTTTAACTATGGCTACACCTTC
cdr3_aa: CASSQDGQGFNYGYTF

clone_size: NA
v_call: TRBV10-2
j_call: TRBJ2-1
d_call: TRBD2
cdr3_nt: TGCGCCAGCAGTAAAACCGGGACTAGCGGGAATTATGAGCAGTTCTTC
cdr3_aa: CASSKTGTSGNYEQFF

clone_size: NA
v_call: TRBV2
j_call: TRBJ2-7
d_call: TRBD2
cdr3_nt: TGTGCCAGCAGTGAAGCGCTTACTAGCGAGTACGAGCAGTACTTC
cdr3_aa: CASSEALTSEYEQYF

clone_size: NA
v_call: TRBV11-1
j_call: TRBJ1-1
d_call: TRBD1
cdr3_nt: TGTGCCAGCAGCGCTCGACAGGGGAACACTGAAGCTTTCTTT
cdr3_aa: CASSARQGNTEAFF

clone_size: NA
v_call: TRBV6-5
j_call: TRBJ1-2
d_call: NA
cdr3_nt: TGTGCCAGCAGTTACCGATTGACAGAAAACTATGGCTACACCTTC
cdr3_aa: CASSYRLTENYGYTF

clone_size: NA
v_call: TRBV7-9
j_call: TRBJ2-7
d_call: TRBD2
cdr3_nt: TGTGCCAGCAGCTTAGTACTATGGAAGCGGGAGTTAAGCTTC
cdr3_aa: CASSLVLWKRELSF

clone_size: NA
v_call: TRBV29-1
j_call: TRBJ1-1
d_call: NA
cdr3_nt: TGCAGCGACCATGACCCTGCAGCTTTCTTT
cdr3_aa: CSDHDPAAFF

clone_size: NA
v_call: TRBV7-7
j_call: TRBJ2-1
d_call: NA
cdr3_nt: TGTGCTAGCAGCTTATATCGCGCGACTAGGGGCCCATATGAGCAGTTCTTC
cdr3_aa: CASSLYRATRGPYEQFF

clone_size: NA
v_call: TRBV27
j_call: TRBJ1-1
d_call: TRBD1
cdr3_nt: TGTGCCAGCAGTTTCACAGGGGTTGGTACTGAAGCTTTCTTT
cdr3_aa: CASSFTGVGTEAFF